The present T cell receptor beta chain was sequenced within a study of CXCR3-negative and CXCR3-positive naive CD8 T cells (dated by TCRdb to the late 2010s). Context from the whole study: In total, roughly 130 million TRB reads were obtained, corresponding to roughly 1.5 +/- 0.3 million reads per library. Data from roughly twelve donors, pooled across two independent experiments, went into the diversity and physicochemical repertoire analyses. For the TRBV-TRBJ cluster analysis, the naive subsets came from 5 or 6 donors, while the memory cells came from 3 donors. Here is what the overall study found, with its caveats: TRBV-TRBJ usage was similar between naive CXCR3-negative and CXCR3-positive cells from the same donor, while memory cells showed distinct patterns. Repertoire diversity was comparably high in both naive subsets but much lower in memory CD8+ T cells. Surface CD5, linked to self-reactivity in mice, was comparable between naive subsets; TCR interaction strength was therefore also inferred from TRB CDR3 physicochemical properties. TRB CDR3s from CXCR3-positive naive cells showed higher hydrophobicity (lower Kidera factor 4), lower energy, and higher strength and volume indices than CXCR3-negative naive cells. Because CXCR3 expression was partially decreased after cryopreservation, freshly isolated PBMCs were used for most assays.

Each CD8+ T cell subset was flow-sorted in triplicate, and some 300,000 cells per subset were placed directly into RLT lysis buffer. Naive CD8+ T cells were defined stringently as CD45RO-CCR7+CD27+CD95- to exclude memory contaminants. Standard density gradient centrifugation was used to isolate peripheral blood mononuclear cells from buffy coats. Naive CXCR3-negative and CXCR3-positive CD8+ T cells were flow-sorted on a FACSAria III. Total RNA was extracted from sorted cells using an RNeasy Mini Kit. The sample was run on a NextSeq 550. The Human TCR Profiling Kit (MiLaboratory) was used to make UMI-labeled 5' RACE TRB cDNA libraries. cDNA synthesis used the entire amount of extracted RNA, and PCR amplification then used the entire amount of cDNA produced. Libraries were prepared in parallel using an identical number of PCR cycles. The original pipeline was this. MIGEC and MiXCR extracted about 50,000 +/- 10,000 unique UMI-labeled TRB cDNA molecules per library, requiring at least two reads per UMI. On average, roughly 40,000 +/- 10,000 functional in-frame TRB CDR3 nucleotide clonotypes lacking stop codons were found per library. After each sample was downsampled to 5000 UMI-labeled TRB molecules, VDJtools was used to calculate diversity metrics such as normalized Shannon-Wiener and Chao1. For the central five CDR3 residues, VDJtools calculated physicochemical properties weighted by clonotype size, namely interaction energy, strength, volume and Kidera factor 4. TCRdb reprocessed the reads; each CDR3 protein sequence makes one entry, and DNA is unavailable. These V and J calls are TCRdb output, not the study's own analysis. This sample's table lists approximately 100,000 distinct CDR3 sequences. 0.38% of the sample goes to the ten largest clones.

The CDR3 starts with the cysteine, ends with the phenylalanine, and has 15 residues. DNA is not recorded here. CDR1 and CDR2, per the germline V gene, are SQVTM and ANQGSEA. As to this clonotype: The target of this receptor is not known.

Material for sequencing was naive CXCR3+ CD8+ T cells from blood. This specimen's cell subset or site label, per the study, means: CD45RO-CCR7+CD27+CD95- naive CD8+ T cells expressing CXCR3 (TNR3+). The receptor chain draws on TRBV29-1 and TRBJ1-2; the D call of TRBD1 rests on TCRdb alone, since no DNA is present to check it. This clonotype was sampled from a human donor in good health. Some clones in this sample may be carry-over from other donors' samples. The encoded CDR3 is CSVDSRDGPVRGYTF.